The sequence of this TCR beta chain was determined in a study of CD8+ T cells in alopecia areata. Study-level information: Using the percentage of affected scalp area, treated patients' severity was scored.

In each case, RNA was isolated and then reverse transcribed into cDNA as the sequencing template. The data were produced by immunoSEQ multiplex PCR, yet TCRdb's version contains in-frame clones alone and is incomplete. Of 120,000 or so clones in the sample, 61% were seen once. Germline lookup yields CDR1 MNHEY and CDR2 SMNVEV (reference sequence). This CDR3 spans 15 amino acids. J gave up 4 bases and V 3 bases, and 5 bases lay outside the gene matches. The treatment here: oral pan-JAK inhibitor, 5-10 mg twice daily. It was from alopecia areata patients that lesional scalp punch biopsies and peripheral blood were collected.

The TCR originated in a human donor with alopecia areata. The chain combines TRBV27 with TRBJ2-3; TRBD2 agrees at 9 bases. The sequencing used CD4+ T cells sorted from blood, collected at week 4, from a patient treated with tofacitinib. The CDR3 is CASSFAPSGADTQYF. As DNA, the CDR3 is TGTGCCAGCAGTTTCGCCCCTAGCGGGGCAGATACGCAGTATTTT.